A single sample gave rise to the 14 T cell receptor beta chains below, sequenced in a study of shared clonotypes between healthy human individuals. The naive CD8 subset, CD45RO-negative cells positively selected for CCR7, excluded terminally differentiated effector memory CD45RA+ cells. Clones were sequenced by immunoSEQ multiplex PCR, and TCRdb holds only the in-frame ones, with some missing. The repertoire has around 2,000,000 clones, 85% to 95% of them found once; the top ten carry about 1.1%. Sequenced: naive CD8+ T cells sorted from blood. The origin of the receptors is a man aged 18 to 29 in good health.

This clone was found once. V and J are TRBV6-1 and TRBJ1-2; a weak D match, TRBD1 (6 bases). V gave up 3 bases and J gave up 5 bases, with 13 bases separating them. The CDR3 loop spans 14 amino acids. The germline V gene encodes CDR1 MNHNS and CDR2 SASEGT. The CDR3 loop is CASSDWTDRYGYTF. The CDR3 coding sequence is TGTGCCAGCAGTGACTGGACAGACCGATATGGCTACACCTTC.

This clone was detected only once. The chain links TRBV13 to TRBJ2-7; 7 bases are shared with TRBD1. Losses at the gene ends were 1 base for V and 2 bases for J; bases not matched to a gene: 8. In germline, CDR1 is PRHDT, CDR2 FYEKMQ (reference sequence). The CDR3 totals 16 residues. The DNA of the CDR3 is TGTGCCAGCAGCTTAGAGGGGGCGGACACCACCTACGAGCAGTACTTC. Its protein is CASSLEGADTTYEQYF.

The chain carries TRBV6-6 and TRBJ2-1; 7 nucleotides match TRBD2. The germline V gene has CDR1 MNHNY and CDR2 SVGAGI (reference sequence). V lost 0 bases and J lost 8; bases outside the gene matches: 4. This CDR3 is built from 14 residues. In nucleotides, the CDR3 is TGTGCCAGCAGTTACTCGAAGGCGGGAGATGAGCAGTTCTTC. This codes for CASSYSKAGDEQFF.

Concerning this clone: Other DNA sequences in the sample encode the same CDR3. The chain combines TRBV12-5 with TRBJ2-5; no firm D call. Germline CDR1 and CDR2: LGHNT and FRNRAP. The CDR3 extends over 11 amino acids. Trimming took off 3 bases at V and 2 bases at J, with 1 base between the two ends. DNA for the CDR3: TGTGCTAGTGGTTTACAAGAGACCCAGTACTTC. Its protein is CASGLQETQYF. The full variable domain, in which reference TRBV12-5 and TRBJ2-5 provide the parts outside the CDR3, is DARVTQTPRHKVTEMGQEVTMRCQPILGHNTVFWYRQTMMQGLELLAYFRNRAPLDDSGMPKDRFSAEMPDATLATLKIQPSEPRDSAVYFCASGLQETQYFGPGTRLLVL.

The rearrangement links TRBV2 to TRBJ2-7; 11 bases are a match to TRBD1. This CDR3 is built from 13 residues. Unmatched junction bases numbered 3, after V lost 6 bases and J lost 5 bases. Germline CDR1 SNHLY, CDR2 FYNNEI. CDR3 loop: CASSGTGGDEQYF. CDR3 in DNA: TGTGCCAGCAGCGGGACAGGGGGGGACGAGCAGTACTTC.

The V call is TRBV9, the J call TRBJ2-5; TRBD2 matches at 7 bases. CDR3 length: 17 residues. Trimming at V came to 3 bases and at J to 4 bases, leaving 15 bases not matched to a gene. CDR1 SGDLS and CDR2 YYNGEE come from the germline V gene. CDR3 sequence reads: CASSGNSGEGGGETQYF. For the CDR3, the DNA is TGTGCCAGCAGCGGAAACTCCGGGGAGGGAGGAGGAGAGACCCAGTACTTC.

The chain links TRBV9 to TRBJ1-1, with unresolved D. The CDR3 sequence is 16 residues long. From germline, CDR1 is SGDLS and CDR2 YYNGEE. With 0 bases removed from V and 1 base from J, the gap between germline ends came to 13 bases. CDR3 bases: TGTGCCAGCAGCGTAGAGCCCGGGGTGCCGAACACTGAAGCTTTCTTT. This gives the protein CASSVEPGVPNTEAFF.

V usage is TRBV6-1 and J usage is TRBJ1-2, with D possibly being TRBD1 (6 bases). This CDR3 contains 14 residues. Germline V gene data show CDR1 as MNHNS and CDR2 as SASEGT. V lost 7 bases and J 3 bases, leaving 15 bases between the germline ends. The CDR3 sequence: CASIFRGADYGYTF. The CDR3 DNA follows: TGTGCCAGCATTTTTCGGGGGGCGGACTATGGCTACACCTTC.

The chain couples TRBV11-2 to TRBJ2-1, with 8 bases that match TRBD1. The CDR3 loop spans 17 amino acids. CDR1 and CDR2 from the germline V gene are SGHAT and FQNNGV. V lost 5 bases and J lost 0; bases outside the gene matches: 9. The CDR3 protein is CASSVPGQVSSYNEQFF. In nucleotides, the CDR3 is TGTGCCAGCAGCGTACCGGGACAGGTGAGCTCCTACAATGAGCAGTTCTTC.

In its sample, this clone was seen once. This rearrangement joins TRBV18 to TRBJ1-2; a weak D match, TRBD1 (5 bases). There are 13 residues in the CDR3. Between the trimmed V and J ends, which lost 0 bases and 6 bases, there was a span of 8 bases. The germline V gene has CDR1 KGHSH and CDR2 LQKENI. CDR3 residues: CASSPPGLHGYTF. CDR3 coding DNA: TGTGCCAGCTCACCACCGGGGCTCCATGGCTACACCTTC.

The chain has TRBV27 and TRBJ2-1; a possible D gene is TRBD1 (6 bases). CDR3 length equals 14 residues. V was cut by 5 bases and J by 5 bases, with 13 bases left in between. Germline CDR1 reads MNHEY; CDR2 reads SMNVEV (reference sequence). The CDR3 reads CASSTRDTNNEQFF. CDR3 coding DNA: TGTGCCAGCAGTACCCGGGACACCAACAATGAGCAGTTCTTC.

V usage is TRBV14 and J usage is TRBJ1-2; TRBD1 aligns across 7 bases. V dropped 1 base and J dropped 4; count of bases not matched to a gene: 9. CDR1 is SGHDN and CDR2 is FVKESK in the germline V gene. The CDR3 has 16 residues. CDR3 in amino acids: CASSQGRGTAVYGYTF. CDR3 sequence (DNA): TGTGCCAGCAGCCAAGGTCGTGGGACAGCCGTCTATGGCTACACCTTC.

This chain connects TRBV6-5 to TRBJ1-1; D remains unclear. The CDR3 runs 14 residues. Trimming took off 2 bases at V and 3 bases at J, with 10 bases between the two ends. From germline, CDR1 is MNHEY and CDR2 SVGAGI. The CDR3: CASSYEGIYTEAFF. CDR3 nucleotide sequence: TGTGCCAGCAGTTACGAAGGGATTTACACTGAAGCTTTCTTT.

This clone showed up just once. J is TRBJ2-7 and V is TRBV6-5; TRBD2 matches at 7 bases. With V trimmed by 4 bases and J by 3 bases, 6 bases remained unmatched. The germline gives CDR1 MNHEY, CDR2 SVGAGI. The CDR3 is made up of 14 amino acids. CDR3 residues: CASSFREAHYEQYF. DNA of the CDR3: TGTGCCAGCAGTTTCCGGGAGGCCCACTACGAGCAGTACTTC.